This passage covers 18 T cell receptor beta chains from one sample sequenced in a study of OX40 agonist ivuxolimab in advanced cancers. Library creation used the immunoSEQ multiplex PCR assay. TCRdb obtained this table from immuneACCESS and retained in-frame rearrangements with V and J assigned. These tables miss some clones; where compared with another copy, unresolved V genes account for less than half of the shortfall, and the remainder is unexplained. In all, the sample holds more than 55,000 clones, and roughly 86% of those were seen once. The top ten clonotypes cover about 5.5% of the sample. Sequencing used CD4+ or CD8+ T cells sorted from blood, obtained in a trial of the OX40 agonist ivuxolimab. The receptors derive from an adult with an advanced solid tumor such as melanoma, head and neck, liver or kidney cancer.

The gene calls are TRBV19 and TRBJ1-1; D gene uncertain. Germline V gives CDR1 LNHDA, CDR2 SQIVND (reference sequence). This CDR3 contains 11 residues. V lost 7 bases and J lost 7, with 10 bases in between. The CDR3 DNA reads TGTGCCAGTATTACGGACGGTGAAGCTTTCTTT. Residues: CASITDGEAFF. Complete variable domain (other parts from reference TRBV19 and TRBJ1-1): DGGITQSPKYLFRKEGQNVTLSCEQNLNHDAMYWYRQDPGQGLRLIYYSQIVNDFQKGDIAEGYSVSREKKESFPLTVTSAQKNPTAFYLCASITDGEAFFGQGTRLTVV.

The J gene is TRBJ2-3, the V gene TRBV29-1; TRBD1 aligns across 8 bases. In germline, CDR1 is SQVTM, CDR2 ANQGSEA. J lost 0 bases, V lost 7 bases, and 3 bases had no gene match. The CDR3 has 13 residues. Here the CDR3 reads CSGWTGSTDTQYF. For the CDR3, the DNA is TGCAGCGGCTGGACAGGGAGCACAGATACGCAGTATTTT.

The rearrangement links TRBV6-5 to TRBJ1-5; D possibly corresponds to TRBD1 (5 bases). The ends were cut back, 8 bases at V and 6 bases at J, with 17 bases in the middle. CDR3 length equals 14 residues. CDR1 and CDR2 (germline): MNHEY, SVGAGI. As DNA, the CDR3 is TGTGCCAGCTCCCGGGGGGGGGAGGGTCAGCCCCAGCATTTT. Amino acid sequence: CASSRGGEGQPQHF.

This chain joins TRBV4-1 and TRBJ2-1, with TRBD2 identical over 10 bases. Germline CDR1 is MGHRA and CDR2 is YSYEKL. The CDR3 has 16 residues. The V gene end was trimmed by 2 bases and the J gene end by 7 bases; junction bases not matched to a gene: 8. The CDR3 reads CASSQLAGVGMNEQFF. The CDR3 region has the DNA TGCGCCAGCAGCCAACTAGCGGGGGTGGGGATGAATGAGCAGTTCTTC.

This chain's CDR3 is CATFSGVYEQYF. The CDR3, as DNA: TGTGCCACTTTCTCAGGCGTTTACGAGCAGTACTTC. The V and J genes are TRBV19 and TRBJ2-7; D is undetermined. Germline CDR1 reads LNHDA; CDR2 reads SQIVND (reference sequence). V lost 10 bases, J lost 4 bases, and 14 bases lay in between. The CDR3 sequence is 12 residues long.

Only one count was recorded for this clone. The V and J genes are TRBV19 and TRBJ1-4, with 7 bases aligning to TRBD1. Germline lookup yields CDR1 LNHDA and CDR2 SQIVND (reference sequence). V lost 4 bases to trimming and J lost 7 bases; unmatched junction nucleotides: 6. The CDR3 extends over 14 amino acids. The CDR3 region has the DNA TGTGCCAGTAGTACCCGGGACAGATTTGAAAAACTGTTTTTT. This encodes CASSTRDRFEKLFF.

This chain joins TRBV2 and TRBJ1-4; D may be TRBD1 (5 bases). Deletions cut 8 bases from V and 5 bases from J, with 9 bases between. This CDR3 comprises 12 residues. Looked up from germline, CDR1 is SNHLY and CDR2 is FYNNEI. The CDR3 sequence is CASGGANEKLFF. CDR3 DNA sequence: TGTGCCAGCGGGGGAGCGAATGAAAAACTGTTTTTT. The whole variable domain, remainder taken from reference TRBV2 and TRBJ1-4, is EPEVTQTPSHQVTQMGQEVILRCVPISNHLYFYWYRQILGQKVEFLVSFYNNEISEKSEIFDDQFSVERPDGSNFTLKIRSTKLEDSAMYFCASGGANEKLFFGSGTQLSVL.

This chain connects TRBV10-3 to TRBJ2-1; 14 bases fit TRBD2. CDR1 is ENHRY, CDR2 SYGVKD, per germline. The V gene end was trimmed by 4 bases and the J gene end by 3 bases; junction bases not matched to a gene: 8. The length of the CDR3 is 18 residues. The CDR3 sequence: CAISGGGTSGSIYNEQFF. DNA of the CDR3: TGTGCCATCAGTGGGGGCGGGACTAGCGGGAGTATCTACAATGAGCAGTTCTTC.

This chain connects TRBV28 to TRBJ2-7; 8 bases map to TRBD1. Per the germline V gene, CDR1 is MDHEN and CDR2 is SYDVKM. CDR3 size: 13 residues. The trim removed 8 bases at V and 6 bases at J, leaving 9 bases unmatched. The CDR3 coding sequence is TGTGCCAGCCGAAGACAGGGGTGGACCGAGCAGTACTTC. Translating it yields CASRRQGWTEQYF.

This chain connects TRBV27 to TRBJ2-5; D gene ambiguous. The J call could be wrong; TRBJ2-7 is a better fit for the DNA end. The germline gives CDR1 MNHEY, CDR2 SMNVEV (reference sequence). The CDR3 spans 15 residues. The CDR3, as DNA: TGTGCCAGCAGTTTTGGCCCGAAGCCCGCCTACGAGCAGTACTTC. Translation gives CASSFGPKPAYEQYF.

The chain employs TRBV19 and TRBJ1-1, with a weak D call TRBD1 (5 bases). The CDR3 covers 15 residues. Looked up from germline, CDR1 is LNHDA and CDR2 is SQIVND (reference sequence). With 3 bases removed from V and 0 bases from J, the gap between germline ends came to 11 bases. DNA of the CDR3: TGTGCCAGTAGTATTCAGGGCACGGTGAACACTGAAGCTTTCTTT. It is translated as CASSIQGTVNTEAFF.

The chain carries TRBV4-3 and TRBJ2-7; D is uncertain. V lost 0 bases to trimming and J lost 2 bases, with 11 bases between them. The CDR3 is made up of 15 amino acids. Germline CDR1 is LGHNA and CDR2 is YSLEER. CDR3 residues: CASSQDPRSTYEQYF. The CDR3 coding sequence is TGCGCCAGCAGCCAAGATCCCCGCTCAACCTACGAGCAGTACTTC.

A single count supports this clone. The CDR3 nucleotides read TGTGCCAGTAGTACCCCCCAAAGGGGCGTGAATGGCTACACCTTC. Encoded protein: CASSTPQRGVNGYTF. The chain recombines TRBV19 with TRBJ1-2; possible D gene TRBD1, 5 bases. Per the germline V gene, CDR1 is LNHDA and CDR2 is SQIVND (reference sequence). The CDR3 has 15 residues. Trimming stripped 4 bases from V and 6 bases from J, with 18 bases between.

A single count supports this clone. V gene TRBV28 combines with J gene TRBJ1-2, with 7 nucleotides matching TRBD1. The CDR3 consists of 14 residues. The germline V gene encodes CDR1 MDHEN and CDR2 SYDVKM. The ends lost 7 bases at V and 4 bases at J; junction bases unmatched: 9. DNA of the CDR3: TGTGCCAGCACAAGACAGGGATTGAGCTATGGCTACACCTTC. It yields the protein CASTRQGLSYGYTF.

This clone came up once. The chain is built from TRBV11-2 and TRBJ1-5, with D unclear. The V end was cut by 6 bases, the J end by 4 bases, with 10 bases between. This CDR3 is built from 13 residues. Germline values: CDR1 SGHAT, CDR2 FQNNGV. The CDR3 loop is CASSFGRNQPQHF. DNA of the CDR3: TGTGCCAGCAGTTTTGGACGGAATCAGCCCCAGCATTTT.

The DNA for the CDR3 is TGTGCCATCCTAATCGGGACCCCGATGGGGTCCTACGAGCAGTACTTC. This sequence encodes CAILIGTPMGSYEQYF. The V and J genes are TRBV10-3 and TRBJ2-7; D tentatively fits TRBD1 or TRBD2 (5 bases each). Germline loops: CDR1 ENHRY, CDR2 SYGVKD. The CDR3 sequence is 16 residues long. Trimming cost V 8 bases and J 1 base, with 21 bases left between them.

In its sample, this clone was seen a few times. V gene TRBV27 combines with J gene TRBJ1-1; D gene uncertain. CDR1 and CDR2 (germline): MNHEY, SMNVEV (reference sequence). V gave up 5 bases and J gave up 1 base, with 17 bases separating them. CDR3 size: 16 residues. CDR3 protein: CASSQRTLRGNTEAFF. DNA for the CDR3: TGTGCCAGCAGTCAACGAACACTACGGGGGAACACTGAAGCTTTCTTT.

The J gene is TRBJ2-6, the V gene TRBV2, with D possibly TRBD2 on 5 matching bases. This CDR3 comprises 16 residues. V lost 1 base and J lost 5, with 12 bases in between. CDR1 SNHLY and CDR2 FYNNEI come from the germline V gene. This CDR3 reads CASSEGQTTWANVLTF. CDR3 DNA sequence: TGTGCCAGCAGTGAAGGGCAGACTACCTGGGCCAACGTCCTGACTTTC.